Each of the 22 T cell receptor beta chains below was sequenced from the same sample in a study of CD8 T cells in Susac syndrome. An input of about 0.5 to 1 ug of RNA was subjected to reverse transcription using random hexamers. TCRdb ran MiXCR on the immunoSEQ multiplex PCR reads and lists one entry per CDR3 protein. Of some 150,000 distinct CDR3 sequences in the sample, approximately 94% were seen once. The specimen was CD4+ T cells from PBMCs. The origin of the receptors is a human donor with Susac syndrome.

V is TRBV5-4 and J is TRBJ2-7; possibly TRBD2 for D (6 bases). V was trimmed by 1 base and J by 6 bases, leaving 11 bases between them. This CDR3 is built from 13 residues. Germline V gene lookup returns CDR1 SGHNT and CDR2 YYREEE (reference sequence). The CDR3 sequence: CASSLSGSVEQYF. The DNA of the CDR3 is TGTGCCAGCAGCTTGTCCGGGAGTGTCGAGCAGTACTTC.

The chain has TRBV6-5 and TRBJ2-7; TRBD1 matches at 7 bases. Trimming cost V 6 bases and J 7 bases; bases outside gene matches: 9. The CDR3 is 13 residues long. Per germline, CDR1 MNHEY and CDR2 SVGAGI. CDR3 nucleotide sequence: TGTGCCAGCAGCCCTATTGACAGGGCAGAGCAGTACTTC. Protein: CASSPIDRAEQYF.

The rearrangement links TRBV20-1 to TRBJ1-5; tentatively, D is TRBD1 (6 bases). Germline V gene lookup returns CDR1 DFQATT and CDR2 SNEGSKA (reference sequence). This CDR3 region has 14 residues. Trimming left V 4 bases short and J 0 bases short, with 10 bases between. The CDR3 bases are TGCAGTGCTATACTAGGGGGTAGCAATCAGCCCCAGCATTTT. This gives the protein CSAILGGSNQPQHF.

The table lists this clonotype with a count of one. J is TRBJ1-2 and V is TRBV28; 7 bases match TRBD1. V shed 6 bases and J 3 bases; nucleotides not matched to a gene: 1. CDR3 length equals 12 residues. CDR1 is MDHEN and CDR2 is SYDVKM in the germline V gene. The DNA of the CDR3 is TGTGCCAGCAGGCAGGGGGACTATGGCTACACCTTC. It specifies CASRQGDYGYTF.

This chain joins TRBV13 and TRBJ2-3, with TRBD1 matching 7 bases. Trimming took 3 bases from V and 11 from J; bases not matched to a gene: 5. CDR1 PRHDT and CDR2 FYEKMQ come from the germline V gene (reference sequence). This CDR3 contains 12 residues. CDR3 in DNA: TGTGCCAGCAGCTTCCGACAGGGCGAGCAGTATTTT. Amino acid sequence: CASSFRQGEQYF.

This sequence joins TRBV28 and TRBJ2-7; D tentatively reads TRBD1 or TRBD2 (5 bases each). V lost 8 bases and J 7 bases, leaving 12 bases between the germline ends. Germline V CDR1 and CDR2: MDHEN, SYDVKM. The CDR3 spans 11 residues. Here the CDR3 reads CASGTTREQYF. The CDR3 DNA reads TGTGCCAGCGGGACCACAAGAGAGCAGTACTTC.

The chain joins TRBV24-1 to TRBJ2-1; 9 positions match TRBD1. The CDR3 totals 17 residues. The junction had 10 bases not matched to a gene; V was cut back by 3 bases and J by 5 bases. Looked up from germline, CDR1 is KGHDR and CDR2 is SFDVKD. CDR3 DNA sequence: TGTGCCACCAGTGATCAAATCGGACAGGGGCAACACAATGAGCAGTTCTTC. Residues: CATSDQIGQGQHNEQFF.

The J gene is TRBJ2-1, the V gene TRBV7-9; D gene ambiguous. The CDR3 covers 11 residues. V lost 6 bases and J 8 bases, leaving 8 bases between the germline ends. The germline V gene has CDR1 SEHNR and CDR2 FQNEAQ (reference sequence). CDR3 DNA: TGTGCCAGCAGGCCGGTCGATGAGCAGTTCTTC. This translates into CASRPVDEQFF.

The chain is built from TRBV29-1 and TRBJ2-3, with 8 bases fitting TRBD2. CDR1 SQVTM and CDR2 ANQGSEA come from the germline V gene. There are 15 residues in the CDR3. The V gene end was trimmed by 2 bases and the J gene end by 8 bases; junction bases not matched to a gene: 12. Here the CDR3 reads CSVERAGALGVTQYF. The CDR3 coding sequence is TGCAGCGTTGAACGAGCGGGAGCCCTGGGAGTTACGCAGTATTTT.

The CDR3 nucleotides read TGCAGCGTGGGGTTCAGGCAGGAGGTTGGTACGCAGTATTTT. This codes for CSVGFRQEVGTQYF. This sequence joins TRBV29-1 and TRBJ2-3, with a possible D match to TRBD2 (5 bases). The CDR3 totals 14 residues. With 6 bases removed from V and 8 bases from J, the gap between germline ends came to 21 bases. Per the germline V gene, CDR1 is SQVTM and CDR2 is ANQGSEA.

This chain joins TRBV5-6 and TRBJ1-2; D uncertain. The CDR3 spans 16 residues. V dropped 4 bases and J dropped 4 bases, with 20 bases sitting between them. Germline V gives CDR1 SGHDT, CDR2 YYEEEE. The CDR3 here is CASSTGSLVFGYGYTF. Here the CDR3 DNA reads TGTGCCAGCAGCACGGGGAGTTTAGTGTTTGGCTATGGCTACACCTTC.

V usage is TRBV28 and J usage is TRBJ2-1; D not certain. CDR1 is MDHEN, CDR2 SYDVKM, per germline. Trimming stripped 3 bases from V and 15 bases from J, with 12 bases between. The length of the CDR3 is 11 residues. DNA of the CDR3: TGTGCCAGCAGTTTGCGCGATCGACTGTTCTTC. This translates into CASSLRDRLFF.

Written as DNA, the CDR3 is TGTGCCAGCAGCTCAGCAAACCTCGCAGTTGCGGATACGCAGTATTTT. Encoded protein: CASSSANLAVADTQYF. The chain employs TRBV7-9 and TRBJ2-3; D gene ambiguous. Germline loops: CDR1 SEHNR, CDR2 FQNEAQ (reference sequence). Between the trimmed V and J ends, which lost 4 bases and 6 bases, there was a span of 20 bases. The CDR3 runs 16 residues. Full variable domain (missing parts from reference TRBV7-9 and TRBJ2-3): DTGVSQNPRHKITKRGQNVTFRCDPISEHNRLYWYRQTLGQGPEFLTYFQNEAQLEKSRLLSDRFSAERPKGSFSTLEIQRTEQGDSAMYLCASSSANLAVADTQYFGPGTRLTVL.

CDR3 coding DNA: TGTGCCAGCAGTGAACTAGATGACAGGAACATTCAGTACTTC. Encoded protein: CASSELDDRNIQYF. V is TRBV6-1 and J is TRBJ2-4, with a possible D match to TRBD1 (6 bases). The germline V and J ends were trimmed by 2 bases and 7 bases, with 12 bases remaining between them. Germline values: CDR1 MNHNS, CDR2 SASEGT. The CDR3 sequence is 14 residues long.

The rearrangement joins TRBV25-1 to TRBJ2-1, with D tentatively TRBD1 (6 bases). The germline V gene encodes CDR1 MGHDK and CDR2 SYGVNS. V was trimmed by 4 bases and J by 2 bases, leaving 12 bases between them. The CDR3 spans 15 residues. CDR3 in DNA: TGTGCCAGCAGTGGAGCTCGGGACACCTACAATGAGCAGTTCTTC. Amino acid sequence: CASSGARDTYNEQFF.

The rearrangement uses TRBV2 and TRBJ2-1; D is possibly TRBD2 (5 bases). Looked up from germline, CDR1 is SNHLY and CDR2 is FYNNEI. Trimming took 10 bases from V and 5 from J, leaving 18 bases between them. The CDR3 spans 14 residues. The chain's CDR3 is CATSISFTNNEQFF. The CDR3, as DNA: TGTGCCACTAGCATCTCATTTACCAACAATGAGCAGTTCTTC.

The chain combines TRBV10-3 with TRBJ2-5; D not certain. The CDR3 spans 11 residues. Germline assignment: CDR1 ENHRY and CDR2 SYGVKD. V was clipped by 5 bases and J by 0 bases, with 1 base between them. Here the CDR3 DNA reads TGTGCCATCAGTAACCAAGAGACCCAGTACTTC. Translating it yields CAISNQETQYF.

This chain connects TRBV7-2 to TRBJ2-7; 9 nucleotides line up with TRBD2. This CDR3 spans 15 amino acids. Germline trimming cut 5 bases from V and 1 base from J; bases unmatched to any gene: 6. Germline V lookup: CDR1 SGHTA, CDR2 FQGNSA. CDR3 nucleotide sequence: TGTGCCAGCAGCCGCCAGACTAGCGGTTCCTACGAGCAGTACTTC. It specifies CASSRQTSGSYEQYF.

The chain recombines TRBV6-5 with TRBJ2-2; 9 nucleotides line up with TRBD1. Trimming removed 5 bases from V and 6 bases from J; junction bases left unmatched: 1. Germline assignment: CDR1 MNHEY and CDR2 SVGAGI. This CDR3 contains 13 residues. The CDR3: CASSRQGAGELFF. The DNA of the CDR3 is TGTGCCAGCAGTCGACAGGGGGCCGGGGAGCTGTTTTTT.

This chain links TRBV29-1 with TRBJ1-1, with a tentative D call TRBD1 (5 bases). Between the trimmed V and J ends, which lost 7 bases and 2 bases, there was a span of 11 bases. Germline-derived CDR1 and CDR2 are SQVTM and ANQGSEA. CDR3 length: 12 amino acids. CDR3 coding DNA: TGCAGCGCCTCCCGGGGCAACACTGAAGCTTTCTTT. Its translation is CSASRGNTEAFF.

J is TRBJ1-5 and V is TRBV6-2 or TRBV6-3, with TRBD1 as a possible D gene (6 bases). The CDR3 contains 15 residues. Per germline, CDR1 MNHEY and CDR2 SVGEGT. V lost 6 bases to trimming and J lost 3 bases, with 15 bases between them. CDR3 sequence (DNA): TGTGCCAGCAGACCCACAGGGACCAACAATCAGCCCCAGCATTTT. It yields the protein CASRPTGTNNQPQHF.

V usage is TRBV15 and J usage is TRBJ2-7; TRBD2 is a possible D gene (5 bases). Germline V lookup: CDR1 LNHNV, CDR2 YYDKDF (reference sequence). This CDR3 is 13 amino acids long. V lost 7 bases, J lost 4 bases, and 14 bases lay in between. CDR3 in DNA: TGTGCCACCACGAAGGGAGACTCTTACGAGCAGTACTTC. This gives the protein CATTKGDSYEQYF.